A single sample gave rise to the 13 T cell receptor beta chains below, sequenced in a study of a mutant IDH1 vaccine in newly diagnosed glioma (dated by TCRdb to the early 2020s). The antigens of these receptors remain unknown. Preparation of the library involved the immunoSEQ multiplex PCR assay. Imported from immuneACCESS, the table was reduced by TCRdb to in-frame sequences with V and J called. These copies leave out some clones; in studies compared against another copy, an unresolved V gene accounts for under half, and the cause of the remainder is not known. The sample has some 130,000 clones on record, roughly 77% of them singletons. 5.5% of the sample goes to the ten largest clones. The label giving this sample's time point can be read as: week 11, during vaccination. Each vaccine dose was 300 ug of a 20-mer mutant IDH1 peptide in Montanide, given subcutaneously with topical imiquimod. The specimen comprised PBMCs, sampled from a glioma patient whose treatment included an IDH1 peptide vaccine. These receptors were obtained from a man aged 35 to 55 with glioma.

The V and J genes are TRBV9 and TRBJ2-1, with 10 bases fitting TRBD2. The CDR3 extends over 13 amino acids. Trimming at V came to 4 bases and at J to 14 bases, leaving 9 bases not matched to a gene. Germline V gene data show CDR1 as SGDLS and CDR2 as YYNGEE. The CDR3 region has the DNA TGTGCCAGCAGCCCCAGCGAGGGGACTAGCGAGTTCTTC. As protein: CASSPSEGTSEFF.

This chain joins TRBV9 and TRBJ2-1; the D is unclear. The length of the CDR3 is 14 residues. Germline CDR1 is SGDLS and CDR2 is YYNGEE. V gave up 2 bases and J gave up 1 base, with 7 bases separating them. The CDR3 is CASSVQLSYNEQFF. The CDR3 DNA sequence: TGTGCCAGCAGCGTCCAACTATCCTACAATGAGCAGTTCTTC.

The genes are TRBV5-6 and TRBJ2-3; D is undetermined. Between the trimmed V and J ends, which lost 2 bases and 2 bases, there was a span of 9 bases. The CDR3 contains 14 residues. Germline V gives CDR1 SGHDT, CDR2 YYEEEE. CDR3 in DNA: TGTGCCAGCAGCTTTAGCAGGACCACAGATACGCAGTATTTT. Translating gives CASSFSRTTDTQYF.

The J gene is TRBJ1-3, the V gene TRBV5-1, with a possible D match to TRBD1 (5 bases). V gave up 4 bases and J gave up 3 bases, with 11 bases separating them. Looked up from germline, CDR1 is SGHRS and CDR2 is YFSETQ. The CDR3 length is 14 residues. As DNA, the CDR3 is TGCGCCAGCAGCGAAGGGACTGTTGGAAACACCATATATTTT. Amino acid sequence: CASSEGTVGNTIYF.

The rearrangement joins TRBV7-8 to TRBJ1-5; D gene uncertain. The CDR3 has 14 amino acids. CDR1 and CDR2 (germline): SGHVS, FQNEAQ. Trimming took 5 bases from V and 0 from J, leaving 8 bases between them. This CDR3 reads CASSTHLSNQPQHF. CDR3 in DNA: TGTGCCAGCAGCACCCACCTTAGCAATCAGCCCCAGCATTTT.

This clone occurred a few times. The sample has other DNA sequences that encode this CDR3 too. This sequence joins TRBV4-3 and TRBJ2-7; 10 bases are a match to TRBD2. Germline-derived CDR1 and CDR2 are LGHNA and YSLEER. Unmatched junction bases numbered 3, after V lost 0 bases and J lost 4 bases. This CDR3 has 15 amino acids. The CDR3 here is CASSQESSGRYEQYF. The DNA for the CDR3 is TGCGCCAGCAGCCAAGAGAGTAGCGGGAGGTACGAGCAGTACTTC.

CDR3 coding DNA: TGCGCCAGCAGTCTAGCGGGGGGGCCCACAGATACGCAGTATTTT. Translated, it gives CASSLAGGPTDTQYF. This chain links TRBV5-1 with TRBJ2-3; TRBD2 matches 12 bases. Germline CDR1 SGHRS, CDR2 YFSETQ. CDR3 length equals 15 residues. Trimming at V came to 5 bases and at J to 2 bases, leaving 3 bases not matched to a gene.

V usage is TRBV10-1 and J usage is TRBJ2-7, with a weak D call TRBD2 (5 bases). V was pared by 6 bases and J by 3 bases, with 6 bases between. The CDR3 runs 11 residues. CDR1 and CDR2 (germline): WNHNN, SYGVQD (reference sequence). CDR3 protein: CASSGGYEQYF. CDR3 DNA: TGCGCCAGCAGCGGAGGCTACGAGCAGTACTTC.

The chain recombines TRBV4-2 with TRBJ1-2; D is undetermined. CDR1 is LGHNA, CDR2 YNFKEQ, per germline. The CDR3 has 16 amino acids. The germline V and J ends were trimmed by 4 bases and 2 bases, with 17 bases remaining between them. The CDR3, as DNA: TGTGCCAGCAGCCCTCAACAAGGGCAGTTCAACTATGGCTACACCTTC. Residues: CASSPQQGQFNYGYTF.

The V and J genes are TRBV7-2 and TRBJ2-3; 8 nucleotides align to TRBD2. Germline CDR1 is SGHTA and CDR2 is FQGNSA. V lost 4 bases, J lost 3 bases, and 6 bases stayed unmatched. This CDR3 region has 15 residues. In DNA, the CDR3 is TGTGCCAGCAGCTCAGCGGGAGTAGGGACAGATACGCAGTATTTT. Protein sequence: CASSSAGVGTDTQYF.

The chain uses TRBV4-3 and TRBJ2-2, with TRBD1 as a possible D gene (7 bases). The germline V gene has CDR1 LGHNA and CDR2 YSLEER. The CDR3 extends over 16 amino acids. V dropped 1 base and J dropped 3 bases, with 12 bases sitting between them. As DNA, the CDR3 is TGCGCCAGCAGCCAAGCTTCAGGGGGGCACACCGGGGAGCTGTTTTTT. This translates into CASSQASGGHTGELFF.

V and J are TRBV19 and TRBJ1-1; TRBD1 aligns across 7 bases. CDR3 length: 14 amino acids. V dropped 6 bases and J dropped 10; count of bases not matched to a gene: 14. Germline loops: CDR1 LNHDA, CDR2 SQIVND (reference sequence). The DNA for the CDR3 is TGTGCCAGTAGGAACCCAGGGGGTGACTGGGGAGCTTTCTTT. Amino acids: CASRNPGGDWGAFF.

The chain has TRBV27 and TRBJ1-1; 9 bases line up with TRBD1. This CDR3 has 15 amino acids. Losses at the gene ends were 4 bases for V and 3 bases for J; bases not matched to a gene: 6. The germline CDR1 and CDR2 sequences are MNHEY and SMNVEV (reference sequence). CDR3 loop: CASSSYRGLDTEAFF. The CDR3 nucleotides read TGTGCCAGCAGTTCCTACAGGGGGCTGGACACTGAAGCTTTCTTT.